These 17 T cell receptor beta chains were all obtained from the same sample, sequenced in a study of post-analysis software for immune sequencing data. Libraries were made from TCR beta cDNA, and they carried unique molecular identifiers. TCRdb itself ran the PCR reads through MiXCR, one entry per CDR3 protein. Of 740,000 or so distinct CDR3 sequences listed, about 50% are singletons. Study findings and constraints: Patients carried four or five TRBV segments more frequently than controls did, and TRBV5-6, TRBV5-1 and TRBV20-1 were among them.

The antigens for these receptors are not known. The sequenced sample consisted of blood. The receptors come from a girl aged 10-17 years with multiple sclerosis.

This clonotype was observed a handful of times. The chain recombines TRBV5-5 with TRBJ1-1; D unresolved. Germline V gives CDR1 SGHKS, CDR2 YYEKEE (reference sequence). The CDR3 is 15 residues long. The germline V and J ends were trimmed by 0 bases and 2 bases, with 11 bases remaining between them. The CDR3 DNA is TGTGCCAGCAGCTTGGAGCAGAGACAAAACACTGAAGCTTTCTTT. Translation gives CASSLEQRQNTEAFF.

This chain uses TRBV27 with TRBJ1-2; D is unclear. V lost 8 bases and J lost 4, with 14 bases in between. This CDR3 region has 13 residues. CDR1 and CDR2 from the germline V gene are MNHEY and SMNVEV (reference sequence). The CDR3 loop is CASGREGVYGYTF. CDR3 sequence (DNA): TGTGCCAGCGGGAGGGAGGGTGTCTATGGCTACACCTTC.

This clonotype was detected ten times or more. The chain recombines TRBV5-1 with TRBJ2-1, with 11 bases matching TRBD2. V lost 0 bases and J lost 2; bases outside the gene matches: 1. Germline CDR1 and CDR2: SGHRS and YFSETQ. The CDR3 is 16 residues long. The CDR3 region is CASSLGLAGTYNEQFF. CDR3 sequence (DNA): TGCGCCAGCAGCTTGGGACTAGCGGGAACCTACAATGAGCAGTTCTTC.

This chain joins TRBV10-3 and TRBJ2-1; TRBD2 matches 8 bases. The trim removed 6 bases at V and 4 bases at J, leaving 11 bases unmatched. Germline lookup yields CDR1 ENHRY and CDR2 SYGVKD. This CDR3 has 16 amino acids. CDR3: CAISPSPGLGYNEQFF. The CDR3 nucleotides read TGTGCCATCAGCCCATCCCCGGGACTAGGATACAATGAGCAGTTCTTC.

The chain has TRBV27 and TRBJ2-7; TRBD1 or TRBD2 may be the D gene (5 bases each). Trimming removed 9 bases at V and 0 bases at J, with 24 bases between. CDR3 length: 17 residues. Germline V gives CDR1 MNHEY, CDR2 SMNVEV (reference sequence). Here the CDR3 DNA reads TGTGCCAGTTCGAACATGCCGGGACCCACAAGCTCCTACGAGCAGTACTTC. Protein: CASSNMPGPTSSYEQYF.

This chain connects TRBV20-1 to TRBJ2-7; 7 bases line up with TRBD1. Trimming at V came to 4 bases and at J to 5 bases, leaving 2 bases not matched to a gene. Looked up from germline, CDR1 is DFQATT and CDR2 is SNEGSKA (reference sequence). The CDR3 has 11 amino acids. The CDR3: CSATTGDEQYF. CDR3 nucleotide sequence: TGCAGTGCTACTACAGGGGACGAGCAGTACTTC.

Only a few counts were recorded for this clonotype. The J gene is TRBJ1-5, the V gene TRBV25-1, with TRBD1 as a possible D gene (6 bases). The CDR3 loop spans 14 amino acids. Germline CDR1 MGHDK, CDR2 SYGVNS. Trimming took 3 bases from V and 7 from J, leaving 13 bases between them. For the CDR3, the DNA is TGTGCCAGCAGTGACCATACAGGGATGCAGCCCCAGCATTTT. Translating it yields CASSDHTGMQPQHF. Full variable domain (rest looked up from reference TRBV25-1 and TRBJ1-5): EADIYQTPRYLVIGTGKKITLECSQTMGHDKMYWYQQDPGMELHLIHYSYGVNSTEKGDLSSESTVSRIRTEHFPLTLESARPSHTSQYLCASSDHTGMQPQHFGDGTRLSIL.

This clonotype appeared a few times. This chain uses TRBV7-9 with TRBJ1-6; tentatively, D is TRBD1 (5 bases). Trimming shortened V by 2 bases and J by 4 bases, and 6 bases separated the two germline ends. The CDR3 runs to 14 residues. Looked up from germline, CDR1 is SEHNR and CDR2 is FQNEAQ (reference sequence). The CDR3 protein is CASSLPGYNSPLHF. The CDR3 nucleotides are TGTGCCAGCAGCTTACCAGGGTATAATTCACCCCTCCACTTT.

As regards this clonotype: One end of the junction varies from germline; a read error may be responsible. The chain uses TRBV4-1 and TRBJ2-7, with D unclear. The CDR3 length is 14 residues. Per germline, CDR1 MGHRA and CDR2 YSYEKL. The CDR3 nucleotides read TGCGCCAGCAGCAAAGACTGGGCGTACTACGAGCAGTACTTC. This sequence encodes CASSKDWAYYEQYF.

The chain recombines TRBV5-1 with TRBJ2-4; unclear D gene. Germline-derived CDR1 and CDR2 are SGHRS and YFSETQ. Trimming pared 0 bases from V and 2 bases from J, leaving 6 bases between. The CDR3 extends over 14 amino acids. The CDR3 here is CASSLDISKNIQYF. CDR3 in DNA: TGCGCCAGCAGCTTGGACATTTCCAAAAACATTCAGTACTTC.

V is TRBV7-3 and J is TRBJ2-7; 8 bases align to TRBD1. V dropped 5 bases and J dropped 3; count of bases not matched to a gene: 3. The CDR3 length is 13 residues. Germline CDR1 SGHTA, CDR2 FQGTGA. The CDR3 spells CASSHTGGYEQYF. CDR3 DNA: TGTGCCAGCAGCCATACAGGGGGCTACGAGCAGTACTTC.

This clonotype has more than one count but fewer than ten. The rearrangement joins TRBV9 to TRBJ2-5; D is perhaps TRBD2 (5 bases). With 0 bases removed from V and 0 bases from J, the gap between germline ends came to 15 bases. The CDR3 sequence is 17 residues long. Germline CDR1 reads SGDLS; CDR2 reads YYNGEE. The CDR3 loop reads CASSVEGDTFHQETQYF. The DNA of the CDR3 is TGTGCCAGCAGCGTAGAGGGAGACACATTCCACCAAGAGACCCAGTACTTC.

The V and J genes are TRBV4-1 and TRBJ2-1, with 10 bases lining up with TRBD2. Per the germline V gene, CDR1 is MGHRA and CDR2 is YSYEKL. This CDR3 comprises 15 residues. J lost 6 bases, V lost 4 bases, and 6 bases had no gene match. The CDR3 here is CASSLWTSGLNEQFF. As DNA, the CDR3 is TGCGCCAGCAGCCTTTGGACTAGCGGACTCAATGAGCAGTTCTTC.

This clonotype showed up just a few times. The chain couples TRBV15 to TRBJ2-5; D may match TRBD1 or TRBD2 (5 bases each). The J call is in doubt because the DNA end fits TRBJ2-7 better. Germline CDR1 and CDR2: LNHNV and YYDKDF (reference sequence). The CDR3 has 16 amino acids. The CDR3 DNA reads TGTGCCACCACCCCTGGGGGTGGGAAGAATCAATACGAGCAGTACTTC. Encoded protein: CATTPGGGKNQYEQYF.

The genes are TRBV5-5 and TRBJ1-5, with TRBD1 as a possible D gene (6 bases). Trimming shortened V by 4 bases and J by 5 bases, and 10 bases separated the two germline ends. There are 13 residues in the CDR3. Germline V CDR1 and CDR2: SGHKS, YYEKEE (reference sequence). CDR3 residues: CASSGTLDQPQHF. DNA of the CDR3: TGTGCCAGCAGCGGGACACTAGATCAGCCCCAGCATTTT.

The chain recombines TRBV19 with TRBJ2-4, with TRBD2 identical over 7 bases. Per the germline V gene, CDR1 is LNHDA and CDR2 is SQIVND (reference sequence). After removal of 5 bases from V and 2 bases from J, the junction contained 18 bases not matched to a gene. There are 19 residues in the CDR3. Here the CDR3 reads CASSPGRVGRALTKNIQYF. The CDR3 DNA reads TGTGCCAGTAGTCCCGGCCGGGTAGGGAGGGCATTGACCAAAAACATTCAGTACTTC.

This rearrangement joins TRBV4-1 to TRBJ2-7; D not resolved. Deletions cut 0 bases from V and 1 base from J, with 16 bases between. Germline lookup yields CDR1 MGHRA and CDR2 YSYEKL. The CDR3 is made up of 17 amino acids. CDR3 in amino acids: CASSQEGSGSTSYEQYF. CDR3 DNA sequence: TGCGCCAGCAGCCAAGAAGGATCCGGGTCGACTTCCTACGAGCAGTACTTC.